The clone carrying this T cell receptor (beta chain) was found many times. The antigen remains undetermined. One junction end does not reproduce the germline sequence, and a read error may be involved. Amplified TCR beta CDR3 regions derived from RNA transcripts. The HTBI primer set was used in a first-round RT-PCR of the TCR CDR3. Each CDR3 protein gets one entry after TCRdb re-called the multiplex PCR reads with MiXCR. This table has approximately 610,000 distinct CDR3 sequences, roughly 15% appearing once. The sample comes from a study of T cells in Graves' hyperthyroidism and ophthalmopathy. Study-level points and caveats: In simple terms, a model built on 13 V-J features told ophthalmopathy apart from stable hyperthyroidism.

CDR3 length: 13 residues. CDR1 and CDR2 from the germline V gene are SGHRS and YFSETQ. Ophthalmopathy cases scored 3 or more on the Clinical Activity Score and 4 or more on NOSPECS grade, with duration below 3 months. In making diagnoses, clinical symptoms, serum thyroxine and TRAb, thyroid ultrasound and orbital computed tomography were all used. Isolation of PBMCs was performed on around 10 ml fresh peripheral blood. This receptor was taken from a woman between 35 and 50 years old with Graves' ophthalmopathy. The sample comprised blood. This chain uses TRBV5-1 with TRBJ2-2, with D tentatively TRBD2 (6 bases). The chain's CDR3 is CASSPTGAGELFF. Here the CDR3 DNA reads TGTGCCAGCAGTCCTACGGGGGCCGGGGAGCTGTTTTTT.